These 29 T cell receptor beta chains originate from one sample sequenced in a study of blood T cell repertoires in COVID-19. The table came from immunoSEQ multiplex PCR; TCRdb's copy has only in-frame clones and leaves some out. Of fewer than 350,000 clones in the sample, around 89% were seen once. The specimen sequenced was peripheral blood. The receptor set was obtained from a man in his forties or fifties with acute or convalescent COVID-19.

The chain joins TRBV5-4 to TRBJ1-5; tentatively, D is TRBD1 (5 bases). The CDR3 covers 13 residues. Germline loops: CDR1 SGHNT, CDR2 YYREEE (reference sequence). With 1 base removed from V and 4 bases from J, the gap between germline ends came to 6 bases. DNA of the CDR3: TGTGCCAGCAGCTTGCAGGGAAATCAGCCCCAGCATTTT. It yields the protein CASSLQGNQPQHF. Full variable domain (remainder filled in from reference TRBV5-4 and TRBJ1-5): ETGVTQSPTHLIKTRGQQVTLRCSSQSGHNTVSWYQQALGQGPQFIFQYYREEENGRGNFPPRFSGLQFPNYSSELNVNALELDDSALYLCASSLQGNQPQHFGDGTRLSIL.

This clone has a handful of counts. The V and J genes are TRBV5-6 and TRBJ2-7; the D is unclear. Trimming removed 0 bases at V and 3 bases at J, with 7 bases between. This CDR3 spans 13 amino acids. The germline gives CDR1 SGHDT, CDR2 YYEEEE. The CDR3 DNA follows: TGTGCCAGCAGCTTGGGCAGGATCTACGAGCAGTACTTC. Residues: CASSLGRIYEQYF.

In regard to this clone: The same CDR3 can be traced to other DNA sequences in this sample. The chain has TRBV2 and TRBJ2-7; unclear D gene. The V gene lost 9 bases and the J gene lost 2 bases, with 8 bases spanning the gap. This CDR3 region has 11 residues. Germline V gene sequence: CDR1 SNHLY, CDR2 FYNNEI. CDR3 region: CASSPAYEQYF. For the CDR3, the DNA is TGTGCCAGTTCTCCAGCCTACGAGCAGTACTTC.

Comments on this clone: The sample contains more than one DNA sequence encoding this CDR3. The chain recombines TRBV6-5 with TRBJ1-1, with D perhaps TRBD1 (5 bases). Germline V lookup: CDR1 MNHEY, CDR2 SVGAGI. The CDR3 covers 12 residues. Deletions cut 5 bases from V and 4 bases from J, with 8 bases between. The CDR3 nucleotides read TGTGCCAGCAGTCGCGGGGGCACTGAAGCTTTCTTT. Its protein product is CASSRGGTEAFF.

This clone is a singleton in its sample. The rearrangement links TRBV2 to TRBJ1-5; no reliable D call. Germline V gives CDR1 SNHLY, CDR2 FYNNEI. This CDR3 contains 14 residues. V lost 9 bases, J lost 9 bases, and 21 bases lay in between. CDR3 coding DNA: TGTGCCAGTACCCAGCAGGCTAAGAACTCGCCCCAGCATTTT. Residues: CASTQQAKNSPQHF.

This chain connects TRBV6-5 to TRBJ1-1, with 7 nucleotides matching TRBD1. Germline V gene lookup returns CDR1 MNHEY and CDR2 SVGAGI. This CDR3 contains 13 residues. V was pared by 5 bases and J by 1 base, with 1 base of the junction left unmatched. CDR3 region: CASSPGGNTEAFF. As DNA, the CDR3 is TGTGCCAGCAGTCCAGGGGGGAACACTGAAGCTTTCTTT.

This sequence joins TRBV12-3 or TRBV12-4 and TRBJ2-1; no reliable D call. V lost 7 bases and J 4 bases, leaving 11 bases between the germline ends. The CDR3 covers 13 residues. CDR3 in DNA: TGTGCCAGCACTCTGACTTCTTACAATGAGCAGTTCTTC. This translates into CASTLTSYNEQFF.

The genes are TRBV6-1 and TRBJ1-1; 7 nucleotides agree with TRBD1. The J segment lost 5 bases and the V segment lost 2 bases, leaving 5 bases of the junction unmatched. CDR1 is MNHNS, CDR2 SASEGT, per germline. The CDR3 is made up of 14 amino acids. The CDR3 loop reads CASSETTGVTEAFF. The CDR3 nucleotides are TGTGCCAGCAGTGAAACAACAGGGGTTACTGAAGCTTTCTTT.

The chain is built from TRBV10-1 and TRBJ1-1, with D possibly being TRBD1 (5 bases). This CDR3 is built from 15 residues. Trimming pared 6 bases from V and 3 bases from J, leaving 17 bases between. Germline CDR1 is WNHNN and CDR2 is SYGVQD (reference sequence). The CDR3 here is CASSPGQSVDTEAFF. The CDR3, as DNA: TGCGCCAGCAGCCCAGGGCAAAGTGTAGACACTGAAGCTTTCTTT.

J is TRBJ1-1 and V is TRBV5-4; D ambiguous. Germline V lookup: CDR1 SGHNT, CDR2 YYREEE (reference sequence). The CDR3 sequence is 15 residues long. With 0 bases removed from V and 4 bases from J, the gap between germline ends came to 13 bases. CDR3 DNA sequence: TGTGCCAGCAGCTTGGTTCGGGGAAGGGTCACTGAAGCTTTCTTT. It encodes CASSLVRGRVTEAFF. Based on the CDR3 plus reference TRBV5-4 and TRBJ1-1, the full variable domain is ETGVTQSPTHLIKTRGQQVTLRCSSQSGHNTVSWYQQALGQGPQFIFQYYREEENGRGNFPPRFSGLQFPNYSSELNVNALELDDSALYLCASSLVRGRVTEAFFGQGTRLTVV.

CDR3 loop: CASSSSTGTANYGYTF. CDR3 DNA sequence: TGTGCCAGCAGTTCCTCTACCGGGACAGCTAACTATGGCTACACCTTC. V and J are TRBV7-9 and TRBJ1-2; TRBD1 aligns across 7 bases. After removal of 6 bases from V and 0 bases from J, the junction contained 10 bases not matched to a gene. The germline gives CDR1 SEHNR, CDR2 FQNEAQ (reference sequence). The CDR3 has 16 residues. The full variable domain, completed using reference TRBV7-9 and TRBJ1-2, is DTGVSQNPRHKITKRGQNVTFRCDPISEHNRLYWYRQTLGQGPEFLTYFQNEAQLEKSRLLSDRFSAERPKGSFSTLEIQRTEQGDSAMYLCASSSSTGTANYGYTFGSGTRLTVV.

The chain joins TRBV29-1 to TRBJ2-7, with D possibly TRBD2 on 5 matching bases. V was shortened by 4 bases and J by 1 base, with 11 bases between the two germline ends. The V gene's germline CDR1 is SQVTM and CDR2 ANQGSEA. The CDR3 is made up of 13 amino acids. The CDR3 sequence is CSVAVSGSYEQYF. The DNA of the CDR3 is TGCAGCGTTGCCGTATCGGGGTCCTACGAGCAGTACTTC.

The V and J genes are TRBV10-1 and TRBJ2-7; 8 bases agree with TRBD1. The CDR3 spans 14 residues. The V segment lost 3 bases and the J segment 2 bases; nucleotides outside the gene matches: 3. Germline lookup yields CDR1 WNHNN and CDR2 SYGVQD (reference sequence). The CDR3 sequence: CASSDGQGAYEQYF. As DNA, the CDR3 is TGCGCCAGCAGTGATGGACAGGGAGCCTACGAGCAGTACTTC.

The chain is built from TRBV9 and TRBJ1-1; a possible D gene is TRBD1 (5 bases). V was cut by 0 bases and J by 3 bases, with 6 bases left in between. CDR1 SGDLS and CDR2 YYNGEE come from the germline V gene. The CDR3 consists of 13 residues. The CDR3: CASSVAGDTEAFF. Here the CDR3 DNA reads TGTGCCAGCAGCGTAGCGGGGGACACTGAAGCTTTCTTT.

This chain joins TRBV21-1 and TRBJ1-5; no DNA check was done on the table's D call, TRBD1. TRBV21-1 is reported as a pseudogene. The CDR3 extends over 17 amino acids. For the CDR3, the DNA is TGTGCCAGCAGCAAAGTCGCCCGCAGGGGGAGGAATCAGCCCCAGCATTTT. Translating it yields CASSKVARRGRNQPQHF.

This chain uses TRBV19 with TRBJ1-6; D is unclear. Germline V gene data show CDR1 as LNHDA and CDR2 as SQIVND (reference sequence). This CDR3 is built from 12 residues. The V and J ends lost 5 bases and 10 bases respectively, with 9 bases between them. The chain's CDR3 is CASSPRGSPLHF. The CDR3 bases are TGTGCCAGTAGTCCACGGGGATCACCCCTCCACTTT.

The rearrangement joins TRBV7-9 to TRBJ1-2; D is ambiguous. V lost 2 bases and J lost 4, with 8 bases in between. The CDR3 totals 13 residues. The germline CDR1 and CDR2 sequences are SEHNR and FQNEAQ (reference sequence). The CDR3, as DNA: TGTGCCAGCAGCTTAACGTCGGTCTATGGCTACACCTTC. This encodes CASSLTSVYGYTF.

The rearrangement joins TRBV6-5 to TRBJ1-5; D is undetermined. V gave up 6 bases and J gave up 1 base, with 10 bases separating them. This CDR3 region has 14 residues. In germline, CDR1 is MNHEY, CDR2 SVGAGI. CDR3 region: CASRLDKSNQPQHF. The CDR3 DNA is TGTGCCAGCAGGCTTGACAAGAGCAATCAGCCCCAGCATTTT.

The chain joins TRBV12-3 or TRBV12-4 to TRBJ1-1; D might be TRBD1 (5 bases). CDR3 size: 13 residues. The V gene lost 4 bases and the J gene lost 5 bases, with 11 bases spanning the gap. In nucleotides, the CDR3 is TGTGCCAGCAGTTCCACGGGGGGAACTGAAGCTTTCTTT. Translating gives CASSSTGGTEAFF.

This clone appeared a single time. The chain uses TRBV3-1 (or the pseudogene TRBV3-2) and TRBJ2-4; 7 nucleotides align to TRBD1. Looked up from germline, CDR1 is LGHDT and CDR2 is YNNKEL (reference sequence). V lost 8 bases and J lost 5; bases outside the gene matches: 6. The CDR3 is 13 amino acids. The CDR3 bases are TGTGCCAGCTCTGGAACAGGGGAAAACATTCAGTACTTC. This encodes CASSGTGENIQYF.

This chain connects TRBV19 to TRBJ2-2, with D possibly TRBD1 on 5 matching bases. Trimming cost V 6 bases and J 0 bases, with 8 bases left between them. From germline, CDR1 is LNHDA and CDR2 SQIVND (reference sequence). This CDR3 region has 14 residues. The CDR3 is CASRQGSNTGELFF. The CDR3 DNA follows: TGTGCCAGTAGGCAGGGCTCGAACACCGGGGAGCTGTTTTTT. Using reference TRBV19 and TRBJ2-2 for the parts outside the CDR3, the full variable domain is DGGITQSPKYLFRKEGQNVTLSCEQNLNHDAMYWYRQDPGQGLRLIYYSQIVNDFQKGDIAEGYSVSREKKESFPLTVTSAQKNPTAFYLCASRQGSNTGELFFGEGSRLTVL.

The rearrangement links TRBV5-4 to TRBJ2-7; no clear D gene. CDR1 is SGHNT and CDR2 is YYREEE in the germline V gene (reference sequence). The V end was cut by 10 bases, the J end by 6 bases, with 20 bases between. The CDR3 has 13 residues. CDR3 DNA sequence: TGTGCCTCCTCCTTTGGTTCAGGTGGCGAGCAGTACTTC. Residues: CASSFGSGGEQYF.

The rearrangement uses TRBV6-1 and TRBJ1-2, with D perhaps TRBD1 (5 bases). The ends were cut back, 1 base at V and 5 bases at J, with 14 bases in the middle. CDR3 length equals 15 residues. Germline V gene lookup returns CDR1 MNHNS and CDR2 SASEGT. CDR3 sequence: CASSEGLGGLYGYTF. The CDR3 nucleotides are TGTGCCAGCAGTGAAGGGTTGGGGGGACTATATGGCTACACCTTC.

This chain connects TRBV5-4 to TRBJ1-1, with TRBD1 identical over 8 bases. CDR1 and CDR2 from the germline V gene are SGHNT and YYREEE (reference sequence). V was pared by 5 bases and J by 0 bases, with 6 bases of the junction left unmatched. This CDR3 has 15 residues. The CDR3 nucleotides are TGTGCCAGCAGTTGGGGGACAGGCTTGAACACTGAAGCTTTCTTT. This encodes CASSWGTGLNTEAFF.

The chain combines TRBV6-5 with TRBJ1-6; 7 nucleotides match TRBD1. The CDR3 covers 15 residues. The V and J ends lost 8 bases and 7 bases, in that order; junction bases with no gene match: 11. The germline V gene encodes CDR1 MNHEY and CDR2 SVGAGI. CDR3: CASALYRGGNSPLHF. The DNA for the CDR3 is TGTGCCAGCGCATTGTACAGGGGCGGGAATTCACCCCTCCACTTT.

The gene calls are TRBV19 and TRBJ1-2, with D tentatively TRBD1 (5 bases). This CDR3 spans 14 amino acids. Germline assignment: CDR1 LNHDA and CDR2 SQIVND (reference sequence). Trimming took off 2 bases at V and 4 bases at J, with 11 bases between the two ends. The CDR3 region is CASSIRGSPYGYTF. The CDR3 nucleotides are TGTGCCAGTAGTATAAGGGGCAGTCCCTATGGCTACACCTTC.

The chain recombines TRBV6-1 with TRBJ1-2; TRBD1 aligns across 9 bases. With V trimmed by 4 bases and J by 4 bases, 13 bases remained unmatched. The CDR3 runs to 17 residues. From germline, CDR1 is MNHNS and CDR2 SASEGT. The CDR3 coding sequence is TGTGCCAGCAGTGCCGAGCACAGGGGGCGCGTGGCCTATGGCTACACCTTC. Translated, it gives CASSAEHRGRVAYGYTF.

The chain employs TRBV11-2 and TRBJ2-3; 10 nucleotides align to TRBD2. Trimming took 8 bases from V and 0 from J; bases not matched to a gene: 17. This CDR3 is 19 amino acids long. CDR1 and CDR2 (germline): SGHAT, FQNNGV. The CDR3 coding sequence is TGTGCCAGCTCCTTGGTCTGGCTACTAGCGGGACCTAGCACAGATACGCAGTATTTT. It translates to CASSLVWLLAGPSTDTQYF.

The J gene is TRBJ2-2, the V gene TRBV24-1, with 7 bases fitting TRBD1. This CDR3 comprises 15 residues. With V trimmed by 7 bases and J by 4 bases, 8 bases remained unmatched. Germline V gives CDR1 KGHDR, CDR2 SFDVKD. CDR3 nucleotide sequence: TGTGCCACCAGGGGCAGACAGGGTAGCACCGGGGAGCTGTTTTTT. It codes for CATRGRQGSTGELFF.